This is a list of T cell receptor beta chains from one sample in a study of early T cells in non-severe SARS-CoV-2 infection. TCRdb re-analysed the 5' RACE reads in MiXCR, keeping a single row per CDR3 protein. The data show under 100,000 distinct CDR3 sequences, approximately 13% seen once. The sample consisted of whole blood. Every receptor here comes from an adult who was a healthcare worker with PCR-confirmed SARS-CoV-2 infection or an uninfected control (not recorded which). The CDR3 runs from the conserved cysteine through the conserved F or W. A D gene is named only where the DNA matches it firmly. Expanded clones get a size class; other rows say once, few or many, or leave the size out.

TRBV20-1	.	few	TRBJ2-3	TGCAGTGCTAGAGAGGTCAGCACAGATACGCAGTATTTT	CSAREVSTDTQYF
TRBV10-3	TRBD1	many	TRBJ2-2	TGTGCCATCAGATCGGCGGGACAGGGGAACACCGGGGAGCTGTTTTTT	CAIRSAGQGNTGELFF
TRBV11-2	.	many	TRBJ2-5	TGTGCCAGCGGACTTCGTGGGGTGACAGAGACCCAGTACTTC	CASGLRGVTETQYF
TRBV20-1	.	.	TRBJ2-3	TGCAGTGCCCCCCAGGGGGGGCGGGCAGGGGATACGCAGTATTTT	CSAPQGGRAGDTQYF
TRBV29-1	TRBD1	many	TRBJ1-1	TGCAGCGCCGGGACAGGGGATTTTGAAGCTTTCTTT	CSAGTGDFEAFF
TRBV20-1	.	.	TRBJ2-1	TGCAGCGCCGGATTGACGGGGCAGGGGTACCAGCAGTTCTTC	CSAGLTGQGYQQFF
TRBV5-4	.	few	TRBJ2-2	TGTGCCAGCAGTCCCGGGACACAACATACCGGGGAGCTGTTTTTT	CASSPGTQHTGELFF
TRBV7-6	.	.	TRBJ2-2	TGTGCCAGCAGCCGGGACCTAATTAACACCGGGGAGCTGTTTTTT	CASSRDLINTGELFF
TRBV12-3/TRBV12-4	.	many	TRBJ2-3	TGTGCCAGCAGTCCCGAGGGGGGCCCTGCAGATACGCAGTATTTT	CASSPEGGPADTQYF
TRBV12-3/TRBV12-4	.	.	TRBJ2-3	TGTGCCAGCAAACAGGGCTGGAAAGGTGATACGCAGTATTTT	CASKQGWKGDTQYF
TRBV11-2	.	.	TRBJ1-2	TGTGTCAGCAGCCCCCTCGTGGGCGTCCTTGGCTACACCTTC	CVSSPLVGVLGYTF
TRBV7-9	.	many	TRBJ2-7	TGTGCCAGCAGCTTAGGACGACGAGAGTCCTACGAGCAGTACTTC	CASSLGRRESYEQYF
TRBV5-1	.	.	TRBJ1-5	TGCGCCAGCAGCTTGGGGATAGATAGCAATCAGCCCCAGCATTTT	CASSLGIDSNQPQHF
TRBV12-3/TRBV12-4	.	many	TRBJ2-7	TGTGCCAGCAGCATGGCTAAGGTCGGAAGCTCCTACGAGCAGTACTTC	CASSMAKVGSSYEQYF
TRBV11-2	TRBD1	few	TRBJ2-1	TGTGCCAGCGGGACAGGGGTCTACAATGAGCAGTTCTTC	CASGTGVYNEQFF
TRBV7-9	.	.	TRBJ1-1	TGTGCCAGCAGCTCAGACTTCCCTGACAGTGAAGCTTTCTTT	CASSSDFPDSEAFF
TRBV3-1	.	.	TRBJ2-7	TGTGCCAGCAGCTTAGGGGCGAGAAGCTCCTACGAGCAGTACTTC	CASSLGARSSYEQYF
TRBV10-2	.	many	TRBJ1-2	TGCGCCAGCAGTGAGTCCGGGAGCGATGGCTACACCTTC	CASSESGSDGYTF
TRBV29-1	.	.	TRBJ2-1	TGCAGCGTTCTCCGGGCGTCCGAGCAGTTCTTC	CSVLRASEQFF
TRBV6-2/TRBV6-3	TRBD2	many	TRBJ2-5	TGTGCCAGCAGTCAAGCGGGGGGGCCTGAGACCCAGTACTTC	CASSQAGGPETQYF
TRBV5-1	TRBD1	many	TRBJ2-7	TGCGCCAGCAGCGTCTACCGGGACAGGGCCTACGAGCAGTACTTC	CASSVYRDRAYEQYF
TRBV6-2/TRBV6-3	.	few	TRBJ2-5	TGTGCCAGCAGTCAACCGCTGGCGGCCCAAGAGACCCAGTACTTC	CASSQPLAAQETQYF
TRBV6-2/TRBV6-3	.	many	TRBJ2-1	TGTGCCAGCAGTTACAGAGCAGGGTTAGGCGATGAGCAGTTCTTC	CASSYRAGLGDEQFF
TRBV27	.	.	TRBJ2-5	TGTGCCAGCAGCTTCACCAGGAACGGGGAGACCCAGTACTTC	CASSFTRNGETQYF
TRBV21-1	.	.	TRBJ1-1	TGTGCCAGCAGCAAAGAGGAGGTGAACACTGAAGCTTTCTTT	CASSKEEVNTEAFF
TRBV7-8	TRBD1	many	TRBJ2-7	TGTGCCAGCAGCTTACCCGGACAGGGGGCCTCCTACGAGCAGTACTTC	CASSLPGQGASYEQYF
TRBV20-1	.	many	TRBJ2-7	TGCAGTGCTAGCGGGGGTTCATACGAGCAGTACTTC	CSASGGSYEQYF
TRBV19	.	many	TRBJ1-1	TGTGCCAGTCCCCCAGTTTCTGGTGTCGCTTTCTTT	CASPPVSGVAFF
TRBV3-1	.	.	TRBJ2-7	TGTGCCAGCAGCCTTCGCTCCGGGGGCTCTAATGAGCAGTACTTC	CASSLRSGGSNEQYF
TRBV12-3/TRBV12-4	TRBD1	.	TRBJ1-2	TGTGCCAGCAGTCACACAGGGGGCTCGTATGGCTACACCTTC	CASSHTGGSYGYTF
TRBV6-2/TRBV6-3	TRBD1	many	TRBJ2-1	TGTGCCAGCAAGACCCCCGGGACAGGGGGGGGCAATGAGCAGTTCTTC	CASKTPGTGGGNEQFF
TRBV7-2	.	.	TRBJ2-3	TGTGCCAGCAGCCTCGATCGGGCCGGAGATACGCAGTATTTT	CASSLDRAGDTQYF
TRBV20-1	TRBD1	many	TRBJ2-1	TGCAGTGCTGGGACAGGGGGTACATCTGAGCAGTTCTTC	CSAGTGGTSEQFF
TRBV7-9	.	many	TRBJ2-7	TGTGCCAGCAGCTTAGCGCCCGCCTACGAGCAGTACTTC	CASSLAPAYEQYF
TRBV29-1	TRBD1	few	TRBJ2-1	TGCAGCGGTATCGGGACAGGGTGGCATGAGCAGTTCTTC	CSGIGTGWHEQFF
TRBV9	TRBD2	.	TRBJ2-3	TGTGCCAGCAGCCCCCACCTAGCGGGGGGACCCCCAGATACGCAGTATTTT	CASSPHLAGGPPDTQYF
TRBV7-8	.	few	TRBJ2-7	TGTGCCAGCAGCCAGAGGGGGGGCCCGACCTACGAGCAGTACTTC	CASSQRGGPTYEQYF
TRBV5-6	.	few	TRBJ2-1	TGTGCCAGCAGCTCAGTGACATACCGAGTCTATGAGCAGTTCTTC	CASSSVTYRVYEQFF
TRBV20-1	.	many	TRBJ2-3	TGCAGTGCTAGAGATCGGATCTGGGACGATACGCAGTATTTT	CSARDRIWDDTQYF
TRBV7-2	.	.	TRBJ2-3	TGTGCCAGCAGCTTCCGGGGGTTCACAGATACGCAGTATTTT	CASSFRGFTDTQYF
TRBV5-6	TRBD1	.	TRBJ1-1	TGTGCCAGCAGCCCGGGGACAGGGGAGGGCACTGAAGCTTTCTTT	CASSPGTGEGTEAFF
TRBV4-3	.	.	TRBJ2-2	TGCGCCAGCAGCCCCCATTCCCTCCACACCGGGGAGCTGTTTTTT	CASSPHSLHTGELFF
TRBV11-2	.	many	TRBJ2-5	TGTGCCAGCACCGACAGGGCGATAGCAGCGGGGACCCAGTACTTC	CASTDRAIAAGTQYF
TRBV20-1	TRBD2	many	TRBJ2-1	TGCGGTGCTAGCCCGGGGGGCAATGAGCAGTTCTTC	CGASPGGNEQFF
TRBV29-1	.	.	TRBJ2-6	TGCAGCGTGTTGTACTCCGATCGCTCTGGGGCCAACGTCCTGACTTTC	CSVLYSDRSGANVLTF
TRBV3-2	.	many	TRBJ2-7	TGTGCCAGCAGCTCTGGACAGACGAGGTACGAGCAGTACTTC	CASSSGQTRYEQYF
TRBV11-2	.	many	TRBJ2-5	TGTGCCAGCAGCCCAGGCGGACGCTTAGGGGAGACCCAGTACTTC	CASSPGGRLGETQYF
TRBV20-1	TRBD2	many	TRBJ2-1	TGCAGTGCTAGAGATCGGGCTAGCGGGGGGCTCTCCTACAATGAGCAGTTCTTC	CSARDRASGGLSYNEQFF
TRBV20-1	.	few	TRBJ2-7	TGCAGTGCTAGAGGGGCAGGGAGGACGACCTACGAGCAGTACTTC	CSARGAGRTTYEQYF
TRBV20-1	TRBD1	.	TRBJ2-1	TGCAGTGCTAGGGAAACCGGGACAGGGCGTCTTCATCAGTTCTTC	CSARETGTGRLHQFF
TRBV11-2	.	.	TRBJ2-7	TGTGCCAGCAGCTTAGGCCACGAGCAGTACTTC	CASSLGHEQYF
TRBV29-1	TRBD1	few	TRBJ1-2	TGCAGCGTCGGGACAGGGGACTATGGCTACACCTTC	CSVGTGDYGYTF
TRBV5-5	TRBD2	few	TRBJ2-3	TGTGCCAGCAGCTTGGTTAGCGGGGGGCCGACAGATACGCAGTATTTT	CASSLVSGGPTDTQYF
TRBV29-1	.	many	TRBJ1-1	TGCAGCGTCGGTCTGCCCATGAACACTGAAGCTTTCTTT	CSVGLPMNTEAFF
TRBV7-2	.	few	TRBJ2-3	TGTGCCAGCAGCTTAGTAGGGGGGGGCACAGATACGCAGTATTTT	CASSLVGGGTDTQYF